The T cell receptor (beta chain) described here comes from a study of CD8 T cells in Susac syndrome. Whole-study results and caveats: The TCR sequencing and HLA analysis in the study involved a relatively small number of individuals, as the study acknowledged.

This clonotype was observed once. Its antigen is unknown. cDNA came from about 0.51 to 1 ug RNA primed by random hexamers. TCRdb called the immunoSEQ multiplex PCR reads again in MiXCR, with one record for every CDR3 protein. The table has about 77,000 distinct CDR3 sequences, 90% to 95% seen once. CD8+ and CD4+ T cells circulating in blood were sequenced for TCR beta. Fulfillment of recently defined diagnostic criteria for definite or probable disease was shown by the patients with Susac syndrome. J was trimmed by 3 bases and V by 3 bases; bases with no gene match: 7. The CDR3 sequence is 16 residues long. Germline lookup yields CDR1 KGHSH and CDR2 LQKENI.

This rearrangement joins TRBV18 to TRBJ2-7, with TRBD2 matching over 11 bases. Sequencing was performed on CD4+ T cells from PBMCs. This sequence was found in a human donor with Susac syndrome. CDR3 coding DNA: TGTGCCAGCTCACCGACTGCTAGCGGGAGGAACTACGAGCAGTACTTC. Protein sequence: CASSPTASGRNYEQYF.